The clone carrying this T cell receptor beta chain was recorded only once. These data are taken from a study of T-cell reconstitution after alpha-beta-depleted transplantation in children. The CDR3 sequence is 13 residues long. V was trimmed by 4 bases and J by 7 bases, leaving 14 bases between them. The germline CDR1 and CDR2 sequences are DFQATT and SNEGSKA (reference sequence). TCRbeta library preparation incorporated unique molecular identifiers. Using its own MiXCR run on the PCR reads, TCRdb lists one record per CDR3 protein. The data show around 360,000 distinct CDR3 sequences, 10% seen once. Source: PBMCs from the stem cell graft donor, taken from the stem cell graft. This chain uses TRBV20-1 with TRBJ2-1; a possible D gene is TRBD2 (6 bases). The receptor's source is a human donor who donated a stem cell graft to a child with acute lymphoblastic leukemia. The CDR3, as DNA: TGCAGTGCTAATTGGCTAGCGAAGAATGAGCAGTTCTTC. Its protein product is CSANWLAKNEQFF.